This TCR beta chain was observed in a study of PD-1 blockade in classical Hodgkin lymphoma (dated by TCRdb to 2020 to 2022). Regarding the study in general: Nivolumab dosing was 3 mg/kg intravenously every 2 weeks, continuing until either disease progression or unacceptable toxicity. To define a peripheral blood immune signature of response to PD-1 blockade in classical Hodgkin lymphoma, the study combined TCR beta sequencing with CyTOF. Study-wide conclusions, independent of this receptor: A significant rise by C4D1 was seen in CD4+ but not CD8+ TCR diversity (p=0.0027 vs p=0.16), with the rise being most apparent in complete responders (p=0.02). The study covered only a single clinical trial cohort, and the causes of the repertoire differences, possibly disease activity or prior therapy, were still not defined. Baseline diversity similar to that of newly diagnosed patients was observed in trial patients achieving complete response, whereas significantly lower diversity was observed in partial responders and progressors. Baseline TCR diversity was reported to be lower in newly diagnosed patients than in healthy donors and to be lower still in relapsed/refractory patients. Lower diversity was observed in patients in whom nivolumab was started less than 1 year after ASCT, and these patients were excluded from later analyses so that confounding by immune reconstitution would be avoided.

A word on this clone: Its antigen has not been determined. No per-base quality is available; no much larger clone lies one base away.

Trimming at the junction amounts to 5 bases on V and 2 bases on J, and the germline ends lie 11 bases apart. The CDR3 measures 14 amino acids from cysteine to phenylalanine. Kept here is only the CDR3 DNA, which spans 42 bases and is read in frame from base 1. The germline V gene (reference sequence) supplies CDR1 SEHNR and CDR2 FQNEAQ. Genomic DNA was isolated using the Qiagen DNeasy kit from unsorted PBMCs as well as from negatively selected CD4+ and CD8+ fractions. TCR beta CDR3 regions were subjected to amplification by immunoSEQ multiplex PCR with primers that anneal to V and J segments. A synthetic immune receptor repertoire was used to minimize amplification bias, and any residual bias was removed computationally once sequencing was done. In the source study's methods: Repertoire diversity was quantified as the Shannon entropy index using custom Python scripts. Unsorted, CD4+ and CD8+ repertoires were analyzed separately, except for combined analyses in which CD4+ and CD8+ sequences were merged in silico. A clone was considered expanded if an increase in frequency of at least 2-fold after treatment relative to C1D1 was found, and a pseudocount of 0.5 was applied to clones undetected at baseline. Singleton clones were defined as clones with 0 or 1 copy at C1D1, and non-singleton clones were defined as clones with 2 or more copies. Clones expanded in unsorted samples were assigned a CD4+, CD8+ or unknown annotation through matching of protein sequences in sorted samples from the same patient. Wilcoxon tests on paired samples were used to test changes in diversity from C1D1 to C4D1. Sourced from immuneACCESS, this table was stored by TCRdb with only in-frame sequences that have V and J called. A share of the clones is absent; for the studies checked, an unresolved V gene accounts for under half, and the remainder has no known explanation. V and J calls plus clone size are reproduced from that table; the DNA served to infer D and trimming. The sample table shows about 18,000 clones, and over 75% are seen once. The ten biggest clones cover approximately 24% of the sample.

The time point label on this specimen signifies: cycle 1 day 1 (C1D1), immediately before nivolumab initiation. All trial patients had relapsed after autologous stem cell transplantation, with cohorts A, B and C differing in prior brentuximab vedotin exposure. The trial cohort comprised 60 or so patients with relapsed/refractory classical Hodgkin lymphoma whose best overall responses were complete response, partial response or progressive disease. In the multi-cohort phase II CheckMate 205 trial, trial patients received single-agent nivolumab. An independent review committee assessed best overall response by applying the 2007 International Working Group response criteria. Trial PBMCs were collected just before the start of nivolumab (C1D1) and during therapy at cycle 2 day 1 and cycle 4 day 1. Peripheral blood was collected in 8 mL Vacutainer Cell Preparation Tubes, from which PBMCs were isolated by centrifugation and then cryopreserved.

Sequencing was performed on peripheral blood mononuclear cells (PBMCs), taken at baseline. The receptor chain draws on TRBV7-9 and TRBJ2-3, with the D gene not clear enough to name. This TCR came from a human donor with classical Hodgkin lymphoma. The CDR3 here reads CASSPRLVTDTQYF. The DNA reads TGTGCCAGCAGCCCCCGTTTGGTCACAGATACGCAGTATTTT.